A single sample gave rise to the 14 T cell receptor beta chains below, sequenced in a study of T cells in Graves' hyperthyroidism and ophthalmopathy. Amplification of TCR beta CDR3 regions used RNA as the template. Carried out on the TCR CDR3, a first-round RT-PCR used the HTBI primer set. TCRdb reprocessed the multiplex PCR reads with MiXCR, giving one entry per CDR3 protein. The repertoire holds some 350,000 distinct CDR3 sequences, nearly 15% seen once, with around 20% in the top ten. Sequencing was carried out using blood. These TCRs come from a woman in her fifties or sixties with Graves' ophthalmopathy.

There are many counts of this clonotype. The chain links TRBV28 to TRBJ2-3; 11 positions agree with TRBD2. Germline V gives CDR1 MDHEN, CDR2 SYDVKM. This CDR3 spans 18 amino acids. The trim removed 4 bases at V and 5 bases at J, leaving 14 bases unmatched. The CDR3 loop reads CASSSPRRLAGREDTQYF. The DNA for the CDR3 is TGTGCCAGCAGTTCCCCACGAAGACTAGCGGGACGTGAAGATACGCAGTATTTT.

This clonotype was counted at least ten times. The chain has TRBV28 and TRBJ2-1, with 7 bases that match TRBD1. With V trimmed by 6 bases and J by 7 bases, 6 bases remained unmatched. The CDR3 length is 13 residues. The germline V gene encodes CDR1 MDHEN and CDR2 SYDVKM. CDR3 region: CASRADRANEQFF. CDR3 nucleotide sequence: TGTGCCAGCAGAGCCGACAGGGCGAATGAGCAGTTCTTC.

This clonotype has a handful of counts. This chain uses TRBV18 with TRBJ1-5; 7 bases map to TRBD1. V was pared by 5 bases and J by 2 bases, with 18 bases of the junction left unmatched. CDR1 KGHSH and CDR2 LQKENI come from the germline V gene. The CDR3 spans 19 residues. The CDR3 DNA sequence: TGTGCCAGCTCATCATACCGGGACAGATCTCTCGTCGGCAATCAGCCCCAGCATTTT. It is translated as CASSSYRDRSLVGNQPQHF.

This clonotype was counted between two and nine times. The chain employs TRBV9 and TRBJ2-2, with a possible D match to TRBD2 (6 bases). Trimming shortened V by 4 bases and J by 2 bases, and 18 bases separated the two germline ends. Germline V lookup: CDR1 SGDLS, CDR2 YYNGEE. The CDR3 extends over 17 amino acids. The DNA of the CDR3 is TGTGCCAGCAGCCCGAGGACTATGCGGGTTAACACCGGGGAGCTGTTTTTT. Translating it yields CASSPRTMRVNTGELFF.

This clonotype was recorded once. V gene TRBV19 combines with J gene TRBJ1-2, with D perhaps TRBD1 (6 bases). The CDR3 spans 15 residues. In germline, CDR1 is LNHDA, CDR2 SQIVND (reference sequence). Trimming shortened V by 0 bases and J by 2 bases, and 10 bases separated the two germline ends. As DNA, the CDR3 is TGTGCCAGTAGTATAGACGGGGGCTCAAACTATGGCTACACCTTC. Its protein is CASSIDGGSNYGYTF.

The chain is built from TRBV5-6 and TRBJ1-1; the match to TRBD1 covers 10 bases. Germline trimming cut 2 bases from V and 11 bases from J; bases unmatched to any gene: 3. Germline V gene lookup returns CDR1 SGHDT and CDR2 YYEEEE. CDR3 length: 12 residues. The CDR3 bases are TGTGCCAGCAGCTTTCTGGGACAGGGGGCTTTCTTT. This gives the protein CASSFLGQGAFF. The complete variable domain, with remaining parts taken from reference TRBV5-6 and TRBJ1-1, reads DAGVTQSPTHLIKTRGQQVTLRCSPKSGHDTVSWYQQALGQGPQFIFQYYEEEERQRGNFPDRFSGHQFPNYSSELNVNALLLGDSALYLCASSFLGQGAFFGQGTRLTVV.

V and J are TRBV7-3 and TRBJ2-2; D remains unclear. CDR3 length: 15 amino acids. Trimming removed 1 base from V and 4 bases from J, with 10 bases in between. The germline V gene has CDR1 SGHTA and CDR2 FQGTGA. This CDR3 reads CASSLMAVTTGELFF. In DNA, the CDR3 is TGTGCCAGCAGCTTAATGGCGGTTACCACCGGGGAGCTGTTTTTT.

At least ten counts were recorded for this clonotype. The CDR3 DNA reads as TGTGCCTGGGGGGGGTCGCTGGGGGAAAAACTGTTTTTT. The encoded protein is CAWGGSLGEKLFF. The chain joins TRBV30 to TRBJ1-4; TRBD1 is a possible D gene (5 bases). Germline CDR1 GTSNPN, CDR2 SVGIG (reference sequence). The CDR3 runs to 13 residues. V was shortened by 5 bases and J by 8 bases, with 15 bases between the two germline ends.

This clonotype appeared many times. This chain connects TRBV28 to TRBJ2-2; D gene unclear. The CDR3 loop spans 15 amino acids. V lost 3 bases and J lost 0, with 8 bases in between. Looked up from germline, CDR1 is MDHEN and CDR2 is SYDVKM. This chain's CDR3 is CASSFARPNTGELFF. In DNA form, the CDR3 reads TGTGCCAGCAGTTTCGCCAGGCCGAACACCGGGGAGCTGTTTTTT.

This clonotype was detected ten times or more. The V and J genes are TRBV27 and TRBJ2-7; TRBD1 matches at 9 bases. The germline gives CDR1 MNHEY, CDR2 SMNVEV (reference sequence). The CDR3 extends over 15 amino acids. With 5 bases clipped from V and 2 bases from J, the junction kept 7 bases outside the gene matches. CDR3 protein: CASSPQRQGAYEQYF. The CDR3, as DNA: TGTGCCAGCAGTCCCCAAAGACAGGGGGCCTACGAGCAGTACTTC.

The sample holds many counts of this clonotype. The chain has TRBV20-1 and TRBJ2-2; D remains ambiguous. CDR3 length: 13 residues. Germline V gene data show CDR1 as DFQATT and CDR2 as SNEGSKA (reference sequence). The V and J ends lost 5 bases and 3 bases respectively, with 10 bases between them. CDR3 residues: CSAGFGDTGELFF. The DNA for the CDR3 is TGCAGTGCTGGCTTTGGGGACACCGGGGAGCTGTTTTTT.

This clonotype has at least ten counts. V is TRBV7-2 and J is TRBJ2-1; 7 bases agree with TRBD1. The CDR3 totals 15 residues. Unmatched junction bases numbered 5, after V lost 3 bases and J lost 3 bases. Germline CDR1 and CDR2: SGHTA and FQGNSA. The CDR3, as DNA: TGTGCCAGCAGCTTCAGACAGGGTAACTACAATGAGCAGTTCTTC. It is translated as CASSFRQGNYNEQFF.

This clonotype was observed at least ten times. The chain recombines TRBV5-1 with TRBJ2-3; 7 nucleotides agree with TRBD1. V lost 4 bases, J lost 4 bases, and 12 bases stayed unmatched. The CDR3 runs to 16 residues. Germline loops: CDR1 SGHRS, CDR2 YFSETQ. The CDR3 region has the DNA TGCGCCAGCAGCCTTATCAGGGGGAGAGGAGCAGATACGCAGTATTTT. Translated, it gives CASSLIRGRGADTQYF.

This clonotype was counted between two and nine times. The CDR3 DNA reads as TGCGCCAGCAGCTTGGAAGGCACTACGAACACTGAAGCTTTCTTT. Encoded protein: CASSLEGTTNTEAFF. This chain connects TRBV5-1 to TRBJ1-1; no firm D call. This CDR3 region has 15 residues. CDR1 is SGHRS, CDR2 YFSETQ, per germline. V was pared by 0 bases and J by 1 base, with 10 bases between.